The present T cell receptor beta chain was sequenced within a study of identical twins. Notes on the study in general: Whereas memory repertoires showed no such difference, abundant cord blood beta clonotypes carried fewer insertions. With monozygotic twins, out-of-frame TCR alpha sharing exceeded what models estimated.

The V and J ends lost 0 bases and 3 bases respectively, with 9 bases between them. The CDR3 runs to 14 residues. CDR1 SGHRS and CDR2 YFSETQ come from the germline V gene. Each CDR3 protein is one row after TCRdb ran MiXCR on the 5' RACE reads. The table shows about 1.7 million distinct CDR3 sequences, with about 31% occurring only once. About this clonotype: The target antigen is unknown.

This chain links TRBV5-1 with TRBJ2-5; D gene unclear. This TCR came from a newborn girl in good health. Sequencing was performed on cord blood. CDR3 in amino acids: CASSLAGPKETQYF. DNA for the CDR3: TGCGCCAGCAGCTTGGCTGGACCAAAAGAGACCCAGTACTTC.